Listed here are 5 T cell receptor beta chains from one sample, sequenced in a study of blood T cell repertoires in COVID-19. TCRdb keeps only in-frame clones here, not all; method: immunoSEQ multiplex PCR. Of a few hundred thousand clones in the sample, roughly 86% were seen once. Sequencing used peripheral blood. All receptors come from a woman between 25 and 40 years old with COVID-19, enrolled during active disease.

V gene TRBV7-2 combines with J gene TRBJ2-5; 9 nucleotides agree with TRBD2. Germline assignment: CDR1 SGHTA and CDR2 FQGNSA. With 7 bases clipped from V and 5 bases from J, the junction kept 17 bases outside the gene matches. This CDR3 spans 17 amino acids. CDR3 DNA: TGTGCCAGCACCCCCGGTCGGGGGCGGGGGGGCCGGGAGACCCAGTACTTC. Translation gives CASTPGRGRGGRETQYF.

The CDR3 DNA reads as TGTGCCAGCAGCTTGGCCAACGAGGGAGGGGCCAACGTCCTGACTTTC. Encoded protein: CASSLANEGGANVLTF. The chain recombines TRBV5-6 with TRBJ2-6; maybe TRBD2 (5 bases). The CDR3 extends over 16 amino acids. CDR1 SGHDT and CDR2 YYEEEE come from the germline V gene. Trimming took off 0 bases at V and 4 bases at J, with 11 bases between the two ends. The variable domain in full, with the rest retrieved from reference TRBV5-6 and TRBJ2-6, is DAGVTQSPTHLIKTRGQQVTLRCSPKSGHDTVSWYQQALGQGPQFIFQYYEEEERQRGNFPDRFSGHQFPNYSSELNVNALLLGDSALYLCASSLANEGGANVLTFGAGSRLTVL.

This clone was counted between two and nine times. The V call is TRBV7-9, the J call TRBJ1-2; the match to TRBD1 covers 7 bases. This CDR3 comprises 19 residues. The V and J ends lost 2 bases and 4 bases, in that order; junction bases with no gene match: 19. Germline-derived CDR1 and CDR2 are SEHNR and FQNEAQ (reference sequence). The CDR3 DNA follows: TGTGCCAGCAGCTTATCGATGTATAAGGGACAGTCACGGTTCTATGGCTACACCTTC. It yields the protein CASSLSMYKGQSRFYGYTF. The whole variable domain, filled in from reference TRBV7-9 and TRBJ1-2, reads DTGVSQNPRHKITKRGQNVTFRCDPISEHNRLYWYRQTLGQGPEFLTYFQNEAQLEKSRLLSDRFSAERPKGSFSTLEIQRTEQGDSAMYLCASSLSMYKGQSRFYGYTFGSGTRLTVV.

The V call is TRBV7-9, the J call TRBJ1-1; the D gene is possibly TRBD1 (5 bases). Trimming removed 1 base at V and 3 bases at J, with 12 bases between. This CDR3 is built from 15 residues. The germline CDR1 and CDR2 sequences are SEHNR and FQNEAQ (reference sequence). The CDR3 here is CASSLVPPGYTEAFF. DNA for the CDR3: TGTGCCAGCAGCTTAGTTCCCCCAGGGTACACTGAAGCTTTCTTT.

The chain joins TRBV18 to TRBJ1-2; 10 positions match TRBD1. V dropped 0 bases and J dropped 8; count of bases not matched to a gene: 18. Germline CDR1 is KGHSH and CDR2 is LQKENI. The length of the CDR3 is 19 residues. The CDR3 DNA sequence: TGTGCCAGCTCACCACCGTGGATCCCGGGACAGGGGAGTTTAGACGGCTACACCTTC. It yields the protein CASSPPWIPGQGSLDGYTF.